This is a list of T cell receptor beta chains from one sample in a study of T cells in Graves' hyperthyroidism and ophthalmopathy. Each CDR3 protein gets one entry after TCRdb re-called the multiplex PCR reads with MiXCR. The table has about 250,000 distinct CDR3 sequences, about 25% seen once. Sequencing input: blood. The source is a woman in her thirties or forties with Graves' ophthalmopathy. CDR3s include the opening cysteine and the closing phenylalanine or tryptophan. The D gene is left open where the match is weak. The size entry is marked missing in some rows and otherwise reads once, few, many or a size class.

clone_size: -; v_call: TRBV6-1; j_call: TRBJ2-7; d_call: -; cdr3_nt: TGTGCCAGCAGCGGCCGAGCGACAGCAGGCGGCGAGCAGTGCTTC; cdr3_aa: CASSGRATAGGEQCF
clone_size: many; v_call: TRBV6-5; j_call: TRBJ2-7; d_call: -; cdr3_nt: TGTGCCAGCAGTTATGGCGGGGCAGGGGCGGCCTACGAGCAGTACTTC; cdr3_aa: CASSYGGAGAAYEQYF
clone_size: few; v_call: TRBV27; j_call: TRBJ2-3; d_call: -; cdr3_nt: TGTGCCAGCAGTTTAGGGAGCTGGAGCACAGATACGCAGTATTTT; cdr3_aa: CASSLGSWSTDTQYF
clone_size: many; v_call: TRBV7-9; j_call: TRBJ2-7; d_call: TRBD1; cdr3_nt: TGTGCCAGCAGTTTCGGGACAGGGGGTTCCTACGAGCAGTACTTC; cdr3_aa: CASSFGTGGSYEQYF
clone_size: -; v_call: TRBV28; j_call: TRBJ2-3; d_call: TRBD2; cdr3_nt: TGTGCCACGGCTAGCGGGTCGGCAGATACGCAGTATTTT; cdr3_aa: CATASGSADTQYF
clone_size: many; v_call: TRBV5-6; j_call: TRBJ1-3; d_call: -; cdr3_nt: TGTGCCAGCAGCCTGGGGGGGAACTCTGGAAACACCATATATTTT; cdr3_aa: CASSLGGNSGNTIYF
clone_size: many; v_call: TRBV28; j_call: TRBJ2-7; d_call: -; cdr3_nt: TGTGCCAGCAGTATAGGGGCGGTAGAGCAGTACTTC; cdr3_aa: CASSIGAVEQYF
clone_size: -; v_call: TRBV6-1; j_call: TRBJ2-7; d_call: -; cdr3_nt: TGTGCCAGCAGTGCACGACAACCCTACGAGCAGTACTTC; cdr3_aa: CASSARQPYEQYF
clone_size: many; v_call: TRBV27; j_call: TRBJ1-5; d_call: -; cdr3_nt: TGTGCCAGCAGTTTATTTGGGTCCCCCGGGACATTCCATCAGCCCCAGCATTTT; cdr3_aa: CASSLFGSPGTFHQPQHF
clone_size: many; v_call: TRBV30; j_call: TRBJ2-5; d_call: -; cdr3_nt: TGTGCCTGGTCGGGGGACGGGTGGGAGACCCAGTACTTC; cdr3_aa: CAWSGDGWETQYF
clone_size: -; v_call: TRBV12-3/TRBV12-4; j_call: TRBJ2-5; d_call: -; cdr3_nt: TGTGCCAGCAGCCTCTCGGGGCGGGCAGAGACCCAGTACTTC; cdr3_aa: CASSLSGRAETQYF
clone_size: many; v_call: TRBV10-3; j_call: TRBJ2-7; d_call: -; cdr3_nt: TGTGCCATCAGTGAGTCGCAGGGGTCCCACGAGCAGTACTTC; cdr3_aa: CAISESQGSHEQYF
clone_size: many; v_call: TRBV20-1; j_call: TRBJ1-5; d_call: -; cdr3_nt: TGCAGTGCTAGAGAACAGGGAAATCAGCCCCAGCATTTT; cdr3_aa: CSAREQGNQPQHF
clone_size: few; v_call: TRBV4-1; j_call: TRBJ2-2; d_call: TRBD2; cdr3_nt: TGCGCCAGCAGCCAGTCCGGGGGGACTAGCGGTTACACCGGGGAGCTGTTTTTT; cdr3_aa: CASSQSGGTSGYTGELFF
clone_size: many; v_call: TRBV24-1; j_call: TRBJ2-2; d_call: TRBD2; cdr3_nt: TGTGCCACCAGTGATTTCTCTAGCGGTAACACCGGGGAGCTGTTTTTT; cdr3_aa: CATSDFSSGNTGELFF
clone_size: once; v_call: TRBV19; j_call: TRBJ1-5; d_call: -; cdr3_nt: TGTGCCAGTAGTATACTAGGACGCCGTAATCAGCCCCAGCATTTT; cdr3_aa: CASSILGRRNQPQHF
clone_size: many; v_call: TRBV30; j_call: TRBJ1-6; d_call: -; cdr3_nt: TGTGCCTGGAATCGGGGGGCGACGGGTTCACCCCTCCACTTT; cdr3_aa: CAWNRGATGSPLHF
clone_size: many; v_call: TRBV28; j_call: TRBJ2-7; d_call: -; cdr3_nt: TGTGCCAGCTGGGACTCAGCCTACGAGCAGTACTTC; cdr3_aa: CASWDSAYEQYF
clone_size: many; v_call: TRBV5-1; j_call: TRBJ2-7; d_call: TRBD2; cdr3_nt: TGCGCCAGCAGCAAACCGACTAGCGGGAGTCCCTACGAGCAGTACTTC; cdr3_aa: CASSKPTSGSPYEQYF
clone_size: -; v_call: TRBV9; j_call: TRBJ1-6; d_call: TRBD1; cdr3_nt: TGTGCCAGCAGCTTGGGACAGGGATTAGGTTCACCCCTCCACTTT; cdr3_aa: CASSLGQGLGSPLHF
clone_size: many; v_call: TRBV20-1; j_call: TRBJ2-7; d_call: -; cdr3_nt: TGCAGTGCTAGAGATTTTAACAGCTACGAGCAGTACTTC; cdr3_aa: CSARDFNSYEQYF
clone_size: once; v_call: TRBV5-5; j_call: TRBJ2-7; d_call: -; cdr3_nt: TGTGCCAGCAGCTTGTTGCGGGAAATGGGCGAGCAGTACTTC; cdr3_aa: CASSLLREMGEQYF
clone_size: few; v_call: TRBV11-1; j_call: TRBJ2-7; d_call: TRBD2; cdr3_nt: TGTGCCAGCAGCCCCCCGGGGGGGGGGGGCTACTACGAGCAGTACTTC; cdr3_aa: CASSPPGGGGYYEQYF
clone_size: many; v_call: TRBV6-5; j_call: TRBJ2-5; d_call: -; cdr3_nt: TGTGCCAGCAGTTACACTCCCTTGGGCAGGGGGGAAGAGACCCAGTACTTC; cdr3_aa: CASSYTPLGRGEETQYF
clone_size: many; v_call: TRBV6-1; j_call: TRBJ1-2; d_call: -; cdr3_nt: TGTGCCAGCAGGGCAGCCGACTATGGCTACACCTTC; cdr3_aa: CASRAADYGYTF
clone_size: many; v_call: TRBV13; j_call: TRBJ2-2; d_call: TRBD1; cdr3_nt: TGTGCCAGCAGCTTAGTGGGACAGGGGGCGAACACCGGGGAGCTGTTTTTT; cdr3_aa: CASSLVGQGANTGELFF
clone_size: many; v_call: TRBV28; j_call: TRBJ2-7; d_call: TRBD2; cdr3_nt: TGTGCCAGCAGTTTCCTAGCGGCCTACGAGCAGTACTTC; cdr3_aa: CASSFLAAYEQYF
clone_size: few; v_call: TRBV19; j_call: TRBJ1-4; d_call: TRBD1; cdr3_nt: TGTGCCAGTACCTCCAGGGGGATGAAGGAAAAACTGTTTTTT; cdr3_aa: CASTSRGMKEKLFF
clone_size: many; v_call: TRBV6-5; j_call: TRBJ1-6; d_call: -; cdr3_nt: TGTGCCAGCAGTTACTCGAATGCATTCGATTCACCCCTCCACTTT; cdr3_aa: CASSYSNAFDSPLHF
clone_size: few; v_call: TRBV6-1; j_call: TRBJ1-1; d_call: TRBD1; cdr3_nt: TGTGCCAGCAGTGAGGTGGACAGGGCGACTGAAGCTTTCTTT; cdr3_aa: CASSEVDRATEAFF
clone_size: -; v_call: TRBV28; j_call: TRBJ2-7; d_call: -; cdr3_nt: TGTGCCAGCGGTGTCAGAGCCTACGAGCAGTACTTC; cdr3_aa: CASGVRAYEQYF
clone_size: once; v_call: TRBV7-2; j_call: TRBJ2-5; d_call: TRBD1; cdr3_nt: TGTGCCAGCAGCTTAGCAGGGACAGGGGGGCGTGAGACCCAGTACTTC; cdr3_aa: CASSLAGTGGRETQYF
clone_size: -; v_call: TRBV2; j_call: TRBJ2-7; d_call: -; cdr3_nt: TGTGCCAGCAGTGAAGCAAAAGGGTACGAGCAGTACTTC; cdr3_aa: CASSEAKGYEQYF
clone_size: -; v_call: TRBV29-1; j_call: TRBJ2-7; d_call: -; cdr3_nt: TGCAGCGTTGCACAGGGAGGGCAGTACTTC; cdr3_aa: CSVAQGGQYF
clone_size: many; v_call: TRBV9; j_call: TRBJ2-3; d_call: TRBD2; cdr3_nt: TGTGCCAGCAGCCTCGGACTAGCGTTCTCAGATACGCAGTATTTT; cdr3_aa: CASSLGLAFSDTQYF
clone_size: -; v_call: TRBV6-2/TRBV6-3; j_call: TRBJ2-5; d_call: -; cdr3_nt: TGTGCCAGCAGTTACGCGGCACAAGAGACCCAGTACTTC; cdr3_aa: CASSYAAQETQYF
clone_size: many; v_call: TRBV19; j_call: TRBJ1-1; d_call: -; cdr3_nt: TGTGCCAGTAGGGGGACGGGCGACACTGAAGCTTTCTTT; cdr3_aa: CASRGTGDTEAFF
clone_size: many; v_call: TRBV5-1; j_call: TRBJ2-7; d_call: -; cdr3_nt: TGCGCCAGCAGCTTGGATTTGGATACCTACGAGCAGTACTTC; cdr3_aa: CASSLDLDTYEQYF
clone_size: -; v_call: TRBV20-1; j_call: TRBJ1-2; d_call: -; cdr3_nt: TGCAGTGCTAGAGGGGCAGGCGACTATGGCTACACCTTC; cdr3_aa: CSARGAGDYGYTF
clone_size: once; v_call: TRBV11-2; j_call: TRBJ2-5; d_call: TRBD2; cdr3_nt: TGTGCCAGCAGTGAAACTAGCGGGAGAGTTGGAGAGACCCAGTACTTC; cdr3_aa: CASSETSGRVGETQYF
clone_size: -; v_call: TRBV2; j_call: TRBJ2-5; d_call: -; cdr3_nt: TGTGCCAGCAGTGAGGACAAACGGCCAGAGACCCAGTACTTC; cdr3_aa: CASSEDKRPETQYF
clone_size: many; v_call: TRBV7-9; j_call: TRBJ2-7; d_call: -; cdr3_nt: TGTGCCAGCAGCCCGCAGACTAGTGTCTCCTACGAGCAGTACTTC; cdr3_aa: CASSPQTSVSYEQYF
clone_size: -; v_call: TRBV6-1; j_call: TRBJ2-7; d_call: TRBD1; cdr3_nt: TGTGCCAGCAACTCAGGGGGACAGGGATTTGACGAGCAGTACTTC; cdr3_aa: CASNSGGQGFDEQYF
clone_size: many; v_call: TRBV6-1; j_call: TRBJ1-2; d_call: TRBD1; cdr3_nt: TGTGCCAGCAGTGATCTAAAGGACAGGAACTATGGCTACACCTTC; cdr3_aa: CASSDLKDRNYGYTF
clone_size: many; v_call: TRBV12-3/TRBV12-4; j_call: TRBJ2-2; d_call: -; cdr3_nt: TGTGCCAGCAGGTCTGGGGGAGGCGGGGAGCTGTTTTTT; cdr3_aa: CASRSGGGGELFF
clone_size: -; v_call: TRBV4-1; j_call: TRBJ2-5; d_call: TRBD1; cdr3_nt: TGCGCCAGCAGCACTCGACAGGGGGAGACCCAGTACTTC; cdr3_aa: CASSTRQGETQYF
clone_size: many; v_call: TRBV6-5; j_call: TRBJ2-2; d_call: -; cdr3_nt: TGTGCCAGCAGCCCCGACAGGACCGGGGAGCTGTTTTTT; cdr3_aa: CASSPDRTGELFF
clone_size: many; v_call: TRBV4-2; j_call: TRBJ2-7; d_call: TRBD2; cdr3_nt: TGTGCCAGCAGCCAAGAATCTGGGACTAGCGCATCCTACGAGCAGTACTTC; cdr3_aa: CASSQESGTSASYEQYF
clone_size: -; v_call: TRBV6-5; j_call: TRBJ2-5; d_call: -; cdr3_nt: TGTGCCAGCAGTTACTGGCGAGAGACCCAGTACTTC; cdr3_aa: CASSYWRETQYF
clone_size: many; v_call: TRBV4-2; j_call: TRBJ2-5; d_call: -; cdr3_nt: TGTGCCAGCAGCCAAGAGTCGGCAGCCTCAGGGGCCCAGTACTTC; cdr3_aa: CASSQESAASGAQYF
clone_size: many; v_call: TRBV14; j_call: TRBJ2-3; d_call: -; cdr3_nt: TGTGCCAGCAGCCGTACTGGTGGTCGGGACACAGATACGCAGTATTTT; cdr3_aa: CASSRTGGRDTDTQYF
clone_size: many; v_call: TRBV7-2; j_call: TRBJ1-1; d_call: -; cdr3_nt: TGTGCCAGCAGCTTCGGTACAGCCAGTGAAGCTTTCTTT; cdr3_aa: CASSFGTASEAFF
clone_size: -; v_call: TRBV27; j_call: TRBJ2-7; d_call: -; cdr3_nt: TGTGCCAGCAGTTTATCAGGAGGGGTCGGCGACGAGCAGTACTTC; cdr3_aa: CASSLSGGVGDEQYF
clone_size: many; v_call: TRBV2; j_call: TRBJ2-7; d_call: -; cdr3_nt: TGTGCCAGCAGTGAACGGAGAGGGGAGCAGTACTTC; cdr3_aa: CASSERRGEQYF
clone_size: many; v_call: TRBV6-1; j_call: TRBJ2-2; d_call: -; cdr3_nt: TGTGCCAGCAGCCAGGGGTCCCCGAACACCGGGGAGCTGTTTTTT; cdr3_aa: CASSQGSPNTGELFF
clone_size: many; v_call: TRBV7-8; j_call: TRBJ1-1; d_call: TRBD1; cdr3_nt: TGTGCCAGCAGAAGAAACAGGGGGCTTGGGAACACTGAAGCTTTCTTT; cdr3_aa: CASRRNRGLGNTEAFF
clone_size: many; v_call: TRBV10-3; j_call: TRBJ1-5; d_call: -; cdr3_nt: TGTGTCGGCCAAAAAGGGCTGAACAATCAGCCCCAGCATTTT; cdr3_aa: CVGQKGLNNQPQHF